A single sample gave rise to the 7 T cell receptor beta chains below, sequenced in a study of CD8+ T cells in alopecia areata. Treatment given: oral pan-JAK inhibitor, 5-10 mg twice daily. Investigators isolated RNA and reverse transcribed it into cDNA to act as the sequencing template. Sequencing used immunoSEQ multiplex PCR; TCRdb keeps in-frame clones, though not all of them. This table has about 270,000 clones, 60% appearing once. The starting material was CD4+ T cells sorted from blood, obtained around week 54, from a patient treated with tofacitinib. The receptors here all came from a human donor with alopecia areata.

This clone was counted a few times. The chain is built from TRBV11-2 and TRBJ2-3; a possible D gene is TRBD2 (5 bases). Germline CDR1 reads SGHAT; CDR2 reads FQNNGV. This CDR3 comprises 13 residues. V lost 1 base and J lost 4, with 6 bases in between. CDR3 in DNA: TGTGCCAGCAGCTTAGCGGGATCAGATACGCAGTATTTT. Translating gives CASSLAGSDTQYF.

This chain joins TRBV18 and TRBJ2-1; 7 nucleotides line up with TRBD2. Unmatched junction bases numbered 0, after V lost 0 bases and J lost 7 bases. The V gene's germline CDR1 is KGHSH and CDR2 LQKENI. CDR3 size: 13 residues. The CDR3 loop is CASSPPGGNEQFF. Here the CDR3 DNA reads TGTGCCAGCTCACCACCGGGGGGGAATGAGCAGTTCTTC.

The chain carries TRBV5-4 and TRBJ1-2, with 9 bases that match TRBD1. Trimming cost V 7 bases and J 7 bases; bases outside gene matches: 5. CDR3 length equals 12 residues. The germline gives CDR1 SGHNT, CDR2 YYREEE (reference sequence). CDR3 loop: CASAGTGSGYTF. In DNA form, the CDR3 reads TGTGCCAGCGCCGGGACAGGGAGTGGCTACACCTTC.

J is TRBJ1-2 and V is TRBV30; D not certain. The germline V and J ends were trimmed by 4 bases and 1 base, with 10 bases remaining between them. CDR3 length: 13 amino acids. Germline lookup yields CDR1 GTSNPN and CDR2 SVGIG (reference sequence). The CDR3 DNA is TGTGCCTGGACCATGATAAGTAACTATGGCTACACCTTC. The encoded protein is CAWTMISNYGYTF.

V usage is TRBV5-6 and J usage is TRBJ1-5; D gene unclear. Trimming pared 0 bases from V and 9 bases from J, leaving 7 bases between. The CDR3 is 12 amino acids. Germline V gene data show CDR1 as SGHDT and CDR2 as YYEEEE. The CDR3: CASSLATGPQHF. The CDR3 nucleotides read TGTGCCAGCAGCTTGGCCACGGGGCCCCAGCATTTT.

This chain links TRBV29-1 with TRBJ2-3; D is ambiguous. Trimming took 3 bases from V and 4 from J, leaving 8 bases between them. CDR3 size: 12 residues. Germline V lookup: CDR1 SQVTM, CDR2 ANQGSEA. CDR3 residues: CSVEAPPDTQYF. DNA for the CDR3: TGCAGCGTTGAGGCTCCTCCAGATACGCAGTATTTT.

V gene TRBV30 combines with J gene TRBJ1-5; 7 nucleotides line up with TRBD1. Germline-derived CDR1 and CDR2 are GTSNPN and SVGIG (reference sequence). The trim removed 1 base at V and 8 bases at J, leaving 2 bases unmatched. The CDR3 runs to 12 residues. CDR3 protein: CAWSDRGKPQHF. CDR3 nucleotides: TGTGCCTGGAGTGACAGGGGAAAGCCCCAGCATTTT.